This is a list of T cell receptor beta chains from one sample in a study of cytomegalovirus exposure and HLA in healthy donors. Sequenced by immunoSEQ multiplex PCR; TCRdb stores in-frame clones only, minus some. The sample lists around 140,000 clones, 70% to 90% occurring once. Sequenced: PBMCs. Source of these receptors: a man in his forties in good health and CMV-seronegative. CDR3s include the opening cysteine and the closing phenylalanine or tryptophan. The D gene is left open where the match is weak. Clone size is not always given. Where it is, it says once, few, many or a class for expanded clones.

d_call: TRBD2
v_call: TRBV29-1
j_call: TRBJ2-5
clone_size: .
cdr3_nt: TGCAGCGTTGAAGATCCTCCTAGCGGAAGCCAAGAGACCCAGTACTTC
cdr3_aa: CSVEDPPSGSQETQYF

d_call: TRBD2
v_call: TRBV7-2
j_call: TRBJ2-1
clone_size: .
cdr3_nt: TGTGCCAGCAGCCCACAGGGGGTGGCTTTACGGACTAGCGGGGTGGAGCAGTTCTTC
cdr3_aa: CASSPQGVALRTSGVEQFF

d_call: TRBD2
v_call: TRBV28
j_call: TRBJ2-2
clone_size: .
cdr3_nt: TGTGCCAGCAGTACCGGGACTAGACTAATGGGGGAGCTGTTTTTT
cdr3_aa: CASSTGTRLMGELFF

d_call: TRBD1
v_call: TRBV7-2
j_call: TRBJ1-6
clone_size: .
cdr3_nt: TGTGCCAGCAGCTTAGCGTGGTATGAGAAGGGGACAGGGGGCACGAATTCACCCCTCCACTTT
cdr3_aa: CASSLAWYEKGTGGTNSPLHF

d_call: .
v_call: TRBV19
j_call: TRBJ1-4
clone_size: .
cdr3_nt: TGTGCCAGTAGTATCCCCAGGGAAACTAATGAAAAACTGTTTTTT
cdr3_aa: CASSIPRETNEKLFF

d_call: TRBD1
v_call: TRBV28
j_call: TRBJ1-2
clone_size: .
cdr3_nt: TGTGCCAGCAGCTCCCCCTCAGGACAGGATTATGGCTACACCTTC
cdr3_aa: CASSSPSGQDYGYTF

d_call: .
v_call: TRBV10-3
j_call: TRBJ2-7
clone_size: once
cdr3_nt: TGTGCCATCAGTGAGTCCTCGGTGAGCTCCTACGAGCAGTACTTC
cdr3_aa: CAISESSVSSYEQYF

d_call: .
v_call: TRBV27
j_call: TRBJ2-7
clone_size: once
cdr3_nt: TGTGCCAGCAGTCGGGGGAGCTACGAGCAGTACTTC
cdr3_aa: CASSRGSYEQYF

d_call: TRBD1
v_call: TRBV28
j_call: TRBJ2-3
clone_size: .
cdr3_nt: TGTGCCAGCAGTTTATCCGACAGGGTTAGGCAGTATTTT
cdr3_aa: CASSLSDRVRQYF

d_call: .
v_call: TRBV7-3
j_call: TRBJ1-1
clone_size: .
cdr3_nt: TGTGCCAGCAGCTCCGGTACCCAAAAAGCTTTCTTT
cdr3_aa: CASSSGTQKAFF

d_call: .
v_call: TRBV7-8
j_call: TRBJ2-2
clone_size: .
cdr3_nt: TGTGCCAGCAGCGAACTGGGAACGGGGATCATTACCGGGGAGCTGTTTTTT
cdr3_aa: CASSELGTGIITGELFF

d_call: .
v_call: TRBV6-5
j_call: TRBJ2-3
clone_size: .
cdr3_nt: TGTGCCAGCTCCCTAGGAGGAGACACAGATACGCAGTATTTT
cdr3_aa: CASSLGGDTDTQYF

d_call: .
v_call: TRBV7-8
j_call: TRBJ1-1
clone_size: .
cdr3_nt: TGTGCCAGCAGTTGGGCCCCGAACACTGAAGCTTTCTTT
cdr3_aa: CASSWAPNTEAFF

d_call: TRBD1
v_call: TRBV28
j_call: TRBJ2-2
clone_size: .
cdr3_nt: TGTGCCAGCAGTTTTGACAGGGCAATGGACACCGGGGAGCTGTTTTTT
cdr3_aa: CASSFDRAMDTGELFF

d_call: .
v_call: TRBV5-1
j_call: TRBJ2-4
clone_size: .
cdr3_nt: TGCGCCAGCAGCTTTCAGGTGGCAGGAGGCAACATTCAGTACTTC
cdr3_aa: CASSFQVAGGNIQYF

d_call: .
v_call: TRBV19
j_call: TRBJ2-2
clone_size: .
cdr3_nt: TGTGCCACTAACATACAGGGAAACACCGGGGAGCTGTTTTTT
cdr3_aa: CATNIQGNTGELFF

d_call: .
v_call: TRBV10-3
j_call: TRBJ2-7
clone_size: .
cdr3_nt: TGTGCCATCAGTGAGTACAGGGCCCGCGAGCAGTACTTC
cdr3_aa: CAISEYRAREQYF

d_call: TRBD1
v_call: TRBV5-1
j_call: TRBJ1-5
clone_size: .
cdr3_nt: TGCGCCAGCAGCTCCGGGACAGGCGCTAGCAATCAGCCCCAGCATTTT
cdr3_aa: CASSSGTGASNQPQHF

d_call: TRBD2
v_call: TRBV11-2
j_call: TRBJ2-2
clone_size: .
cdr3_nt: TGTGCCAGCAGCTCTAGCGGGAGGGCCATCGGGGAGCTGTTTTTT
cdr3_aa: CASSSSGRAIGELFF

d_call: .
v_call: TRBV29-1
j_call: TRBJ2-2
clone_size: .
cdr3_nt: TGCAGCGTTGAAGGTACGGGGTCGAACACCGGGGAGCTGTTTTTT
cdr3_aa: CSVEGTGSNTGELFF

d_call: .
v_call: TRBV7-2
j_call: TRBJ2-5
clone_size: .
cdr3_nt: TGTGCCAGCAGCTTAGCTGGCTTCCAAGAGACCCAGTACTTC
cdr3_aa: CASSLAGFQETQYF

d_call: .
v_call: TRBV6-5
j_call: TRBJ1-1
clone_size: .
cdr3_nt: TGTGCCAGCAGGGCAGGGGTCCTGAACACTGAAGCTTTCTTT
cdr3_aa: CASRAGVLNTEAFF

d_call: TRBD1
v_call: TRBV30
j_call: TRBJ1-1
clone_size: .
cdr3_nt: TGTGCCTGGAACCCTGACAGGGGTTACACTGAAGCTTTCTTT
cdr3_aa: CAWNPDRGYTEAFF

d_call: .
v_call: TRBV28
j_call: TRBJ2-7
clone_size: .
cdr3_nt: TGTGCCAGCAAATTGGGGGGTGGGACAGATTTCTACGAGCAGTACTTC
cdr3_aa: CASKLGGGTDFYEQYF

d_call: .
v_call: TRBV7-2
j_call: TRBJ2-3
clone_size: .
cdr3_nt: TGTGCCAGCAGCTTAGTCCCTAGCCAGGAGGAGAAGTATTTT
cdr3_aa: CASSLVPSQEEKYF

d_call: .
v_call: TRBV10-3
j_call: TRBJ1-2
clone_size: .
cdr3_nt: TGTGCCATCAGTGAGTCGACAGGCTCCTATGGCTACACCTTC
cdr3_aa: CAISESTGSYGYTF

d_call: .
v_call: TRBV5-6
j_call: TRBJ2-2
clone_size: .
cdr3_nt: TGTGCCAGCAGCTTGCTCTATGCGGTATCGAACACCGGGGAGCTGTTTTTT
cdr3_aa: CASSLLYAVSNTGELFF

d_call: .
v_call: TRBV19
j_call: TRBJ1-1
clone_size: .
cdr3_nt: TGTGCCAGTTCACTCAGGCAGTCTGAAGCTTTCTTT
cdr3_aa: CASSLRQSEAFF

d_call: .
v_call: TRBV6-5
j_call: TRBJ1-2
clone_size: once
cdr3_nt: TGTGCCAGCACCAGGGACTATGGCTACACCTTC
cdr3_aa: CASTRDYGYTF

d_call: .
v_call: TRBV5-1
j_call: TRBJ2-2
clone_size: .
cdr3_nt: TGCGCCAGCAGCCGCGGGGCCGGGGAGCTGTTTTTT
cdr3_aa: CASSRGAGELFF

d_call: TRBD2
v_call: TRBV7-2
j_call: TRBJ2-2
clone_size: once
cdr3_nt: TGTGCCAGCAGCCTCCTCCCCGGGACTAGCGGGAGGGTCGGGGAGCTGTTTTTT
cdr3_aa: CASSLLPGTSGRVGELFF

d_call: .
v_call: TRBV19
j_call: TRBJ1-1
clone_size: .
cdr3_nt: TGTGCCAGTAGTATAGGCGGGAAGGTGAACACTGAAGCTTTCTTT
cdr3_aa: CASSIGGKVNTEAFF

d_call: .
v_call: TRBV27
j_call: TRBJ2-7
clone_size: .
cdr3_nt: TGTGCCAGCAGTTTATCCCAACAGGGCAACGAGCAGTACTTC
cdr3_aa: CASSLSQQGNEQYF

d_call: TRBD1
v_call: TRBV7-7
j_call: TRBJ2-7
clone_size: .
cdr3_nt: TGTGCTAGCAGCCACAGGGGGCCCTACGAGCAGTACTTC
cdr3_aa: CASSHRGPYEQYF

d_call: TRBD1
v_call: TRBV5-5
j_call: TRBJ1-6
clone_size: .
cdr3_nt: TGTGCCAGCAGCCCCCCCGTGGCAGGGGGCGCTTCACCCCTCCACTTT
cdr3_aa: CASSPPVAGGASPLHF

d_call: .
v_call: TRBV9
j_call: TRBJ1-2
clone_size: .
cdr3_nt: TGTGCCAGCAGCGTAGGTGGGGCCCAAGCTAACTATGGCTACACCTTC
cdr3_aa: CASSVGGAQANYGYTF